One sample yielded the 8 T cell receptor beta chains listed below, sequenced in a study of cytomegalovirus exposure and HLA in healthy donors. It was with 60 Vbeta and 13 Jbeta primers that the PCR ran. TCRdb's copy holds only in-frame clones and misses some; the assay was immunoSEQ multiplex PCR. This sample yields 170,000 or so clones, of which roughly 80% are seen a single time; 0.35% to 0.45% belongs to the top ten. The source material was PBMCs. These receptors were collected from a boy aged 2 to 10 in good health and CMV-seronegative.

DNA for the CDR3: TGTGCCAGCAGTGATGCGGACAGGGCCTACTATGGCTACACCTTC. It yields the protein CASSDADRAYYGYTF. The rearrangement uses TRBV2 and TRBJ1-2; 8 bases align to TRBD1. The CDR3 has 15 residues. Germline V gives CDR1 SNHLY, CDR2 FYNNEI. V was pared by 3 bases and J by 3 bases, with 6 bases of the junction left unmatched.

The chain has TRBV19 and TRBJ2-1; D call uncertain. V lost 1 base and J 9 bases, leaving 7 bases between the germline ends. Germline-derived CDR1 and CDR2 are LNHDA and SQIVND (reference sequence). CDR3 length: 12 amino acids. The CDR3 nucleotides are TGTGCCAGTAGTATAGTCGTCGGTGAGCAGTTCTTC. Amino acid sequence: CASSIVVGEQFF.

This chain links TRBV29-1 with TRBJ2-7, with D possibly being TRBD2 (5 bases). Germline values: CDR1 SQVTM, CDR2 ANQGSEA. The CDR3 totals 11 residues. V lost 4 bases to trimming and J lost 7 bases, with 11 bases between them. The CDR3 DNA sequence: TGCAGCGTTGTGGCTAGCTCTGAGCAGTACTTC. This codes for CSVVASSEQYF.

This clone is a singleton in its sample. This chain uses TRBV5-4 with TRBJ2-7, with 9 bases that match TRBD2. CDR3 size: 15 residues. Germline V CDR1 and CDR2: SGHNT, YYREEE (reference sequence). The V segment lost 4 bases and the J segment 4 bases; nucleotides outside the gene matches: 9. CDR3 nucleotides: TGTGCCAGCAGCCTCAAGCGGGAGGTGGGGTACGAGCAGTACTTC. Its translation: CASSLKREVGYEQYF.

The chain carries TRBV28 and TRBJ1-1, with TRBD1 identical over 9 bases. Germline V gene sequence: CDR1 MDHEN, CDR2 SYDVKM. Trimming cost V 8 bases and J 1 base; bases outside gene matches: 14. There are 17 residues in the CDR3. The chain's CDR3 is CASHGTGSISRNTEAFF. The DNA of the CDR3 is TGTGCCAGCCATGGGACAGGGTCAATTTCCAGGAACACTGAAGCTTTCTTT.

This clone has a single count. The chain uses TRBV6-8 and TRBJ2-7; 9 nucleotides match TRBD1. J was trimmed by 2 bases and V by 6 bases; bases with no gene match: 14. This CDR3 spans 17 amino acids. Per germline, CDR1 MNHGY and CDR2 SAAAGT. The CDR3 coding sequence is TGTGCCAGCAGCCGAGTTTTGGGGACAGGGTTCGCCTACGAGCAGTACTTC. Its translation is CASSRVLGTGFAYEQYF.

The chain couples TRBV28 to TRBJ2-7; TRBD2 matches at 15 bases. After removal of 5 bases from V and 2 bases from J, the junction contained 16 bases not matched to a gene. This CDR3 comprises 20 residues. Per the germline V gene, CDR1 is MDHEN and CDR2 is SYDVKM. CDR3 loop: CASSVQPGTSGRPIPYEQYF. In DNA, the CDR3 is TGTGCCAGCAGTGTCCAACCCGGGACTAGCGGGAGGCCCATCCCCTACGAGCAGTACTTC. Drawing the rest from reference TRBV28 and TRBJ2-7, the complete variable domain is DVKVTQSSRYLVKRTGEKVFLECVQDMDHENMFWYRQDPGLGLRLIYFSYDVKMKEKGDIPEGYSVSREKKERFSLILESASTNQTSMYLCASSVQPGTSGRPIPYEQYFGPGTRLTVT.

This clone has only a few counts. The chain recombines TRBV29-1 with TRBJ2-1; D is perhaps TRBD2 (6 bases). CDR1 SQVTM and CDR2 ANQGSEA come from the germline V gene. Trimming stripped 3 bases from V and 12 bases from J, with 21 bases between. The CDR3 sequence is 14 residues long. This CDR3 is CSVEGGIIGLGQFF. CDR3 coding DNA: TGCAGCGTTGAGGGCGGGATAATCGGTTTGGGGCAGTTCTTC.